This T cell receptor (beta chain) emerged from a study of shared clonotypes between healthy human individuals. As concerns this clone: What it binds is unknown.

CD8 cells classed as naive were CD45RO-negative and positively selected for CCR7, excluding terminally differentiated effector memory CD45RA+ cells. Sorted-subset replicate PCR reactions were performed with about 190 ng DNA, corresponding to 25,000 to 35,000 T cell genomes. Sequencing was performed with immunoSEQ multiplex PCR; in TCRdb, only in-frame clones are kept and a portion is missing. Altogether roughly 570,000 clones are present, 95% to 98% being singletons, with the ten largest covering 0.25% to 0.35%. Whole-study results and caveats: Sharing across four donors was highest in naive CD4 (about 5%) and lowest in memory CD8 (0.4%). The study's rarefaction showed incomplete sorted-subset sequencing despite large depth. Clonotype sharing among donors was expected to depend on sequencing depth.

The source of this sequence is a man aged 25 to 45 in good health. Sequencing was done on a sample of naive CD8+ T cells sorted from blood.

As DNA, the CDR3 is TGTGCCTGCGAGAGAGCGGGAGGATCCTACGAGCAGTACTTC. This translates into CACERAGGSYEQYF. The chain carries TRBV30 and TRBJ2-7; 9 nucleotides match TRBD2. The CDR3 consists of 14 residues. Looked up from germline, CDR1 is GTSNPN and CDR2 is SVGIG (reference sequence). Trimming at V came to 6 bases and at J to 1 base, leaving 7 bases not matched to a gene.